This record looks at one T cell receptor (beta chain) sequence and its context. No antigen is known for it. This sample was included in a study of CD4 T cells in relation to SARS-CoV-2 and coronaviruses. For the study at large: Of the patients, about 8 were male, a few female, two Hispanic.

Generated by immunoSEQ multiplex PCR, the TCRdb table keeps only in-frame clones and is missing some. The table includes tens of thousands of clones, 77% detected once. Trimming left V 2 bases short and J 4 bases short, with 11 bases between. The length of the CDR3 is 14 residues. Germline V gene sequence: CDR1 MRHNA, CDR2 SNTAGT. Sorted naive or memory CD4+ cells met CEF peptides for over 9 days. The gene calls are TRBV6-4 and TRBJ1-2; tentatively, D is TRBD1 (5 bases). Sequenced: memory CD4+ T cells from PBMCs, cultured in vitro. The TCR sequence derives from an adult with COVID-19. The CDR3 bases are TGTGCCAGCAGTGACAAGGGGCGGGGCTATGGCTACACCTTC. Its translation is CASSDKGRGYGYTF.